Following are 7 T cell receptor beta chains from one sample sequenced in a study of vaccination and CD4 T cells after COVID-19. Sequencing of cultured CD4+ T cell DNA used the Oncomine TCR Beta short-read assay. TCRdb independently ran MiXCR on the PCR reads; one entry per CDR3 protein. Of about 18,000 distinct CDR3 sequences in the sample, just under 45% are singletons; the top ten hold over 7%. What these receptors recognize is not known. Treatment described: roughly 10-day PBMC culture with coronavirus spike peptide pools or control peptides (ViraFEST assay). The sample here was CD4+ T cells from blood, cultured in vitro, taken after SARS-CoV-2 vaccination. Receptors were obtained from a human donor who had recovered from COVID-19.

CDR3 coding DNA: TGCAGCGTTGGGGACAGTCATAATTCACCCCTCCACTTT. This sequence encodes CSVGDSHNSPLHF. The chain couples TRBV29-1 to TRBJ1-6; TRBD1 matches 7 bases. Germline values: CDR1 SQVTM, CDR2 ANQGSEA. The CDR3 consists of 13 residues. Trimming cost V 4 bases and J 5 bases; bases outside gene matches: 2.

J is TRBJ1-5 and V is TRBV28; D remains unclear. Germline loops: CDR1 MDHEN, CDR2 SYDVKM. The CDR3 extends over 14 amino acids. V dropped 7 bases and J dropped 4 bases, with 14 bases sitting between them. CDR3 sequence (DNA): TGTGCCAGCACCAACGACTTCCAGAATCAGCCCCAGCATTTT. This encodes CASTNDFQNQPQHF.

The V gene is TRBV10-3, the J gene TRBJ2-7; D tentatively fits TRBD1 or TRBD2 (5 bases each). This CDR3 contains 15 residues. Trimming left V 3 bases short and J 7 bases short, with 19 bases between. Germline V gene lookup returns CDR1 ENHRY and CDR2 SYGVKD. Here the CDR3 reads CAISEDGLGTGEQYF. The DNA for the CDR3 is TGTGCCATCAGTGAAGACGGGTTGGGGACGGGAGAGCAGTACTTC.

The V and J genes are TRBV5-1 and TRBJ1-2, with D tentatively TRBD1 (5 bases). Germline loops: CDR1 SGHRS, CDR2 YFSETQ. CDR3 length equals 14 residues. V lost 6 bases and J 2 bases, leaving 14 bases between the germline ends. The CDR3 DNA follows: TGCGCCAGCACCCAACCCGGGGCAAACTATGGCTACACCTTC. Amino acids: CASTQPGANYGYTF.

Only a few counts were recorded for this clonotype. The J gene is TRBJ1-1, the V gene TRBV11-3; D is perhaps TRBD1 (6 bases). The CDR3 runs 14 residues. V lost 0 bases and J 5 bases, leaving 10 bases between the germline ends. Germline CDR1 is SGHNT and CDR2 is YENEEA. The CDR3: CASSLDRGRTEAFF. CDR3 nucleotides: TGTGCCAGCAGCTTAGACAGGGGAAGGACTGAAGCTTTCTTT.

This chain links TRBV20-1 with TRBJ2-4, with 12 bases lining up with TRBD2. J gave up 2 bases and V 3 bases, and 5 bases lay outside the gene matches. The germline V gene encodes CDR1 DFQATT and CDR2 SNEGSKA (reference sequence). The CDR3 runs 16 residues. CDR3 residues: CSASAGLAGSKNIQYF. The CDR3 DNA reads TGCAGTGCTAGCGCAGGACTAGCGGGATCCAAAAACATTCAGTACTTC.

The gene calls are TRBV6-1 and TRBJ1-2; tentative D call: TRBD1 (5 bases). The germline CDR1 and CDR2 sequences are MNHNS and SASEGT. The CDR3 is 14 amino acids. Trimming removed 7 bases from V and 4 bases from J, with 16 bases in between. The chain's CDR3 is CASTRSGTGYGYTF. Written as DNA, the CDR3 is TGTGCCAGCACCCGTTCCGGGACCGGCTATGGCTACACCTTC.